This T cell receptor beta chain was captured by sequencing in a study of blood T cell repertoires in COVID-19. The overall study: COVID-19 samples from acute and convalescent phases originated in the United States, Italy and Spain.

The CDR3 has 14 residues. The germline gives CDR1 SGHNT, CDR2 YYREEE (reference sequence). V dropped 4 bases and J dropped 6; count of bases not matched to a gene: 7. Data came from immunoSEQ multiplex PCR; TCRdb stores just in-frame clones and leaves some out. The sample has about 24,000 clones; around 86% are singletons. This chain links TRBV5-4 with TRBJ2-3; 8 bases are shared with TRBD1. The receptor comes from a woman aged 65 to 85 with active COVID-19. Sequenced material: peripheral blood. CDR3 sequence: CASSPPGQEDTQYF. The CDR3 DNA reads TGTGCCAGCAGCCCGCCGGGACAGGAGGATACGCAGTATTTT.